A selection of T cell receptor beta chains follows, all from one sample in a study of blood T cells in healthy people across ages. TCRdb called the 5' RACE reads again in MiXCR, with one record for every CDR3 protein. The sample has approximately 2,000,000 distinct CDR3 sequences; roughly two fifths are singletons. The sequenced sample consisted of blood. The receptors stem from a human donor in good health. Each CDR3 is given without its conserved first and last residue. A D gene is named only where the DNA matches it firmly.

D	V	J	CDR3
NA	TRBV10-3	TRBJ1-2	AVSERISYGYT
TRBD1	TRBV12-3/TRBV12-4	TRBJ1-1	ASRETGENTEAF
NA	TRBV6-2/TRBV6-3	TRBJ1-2	ASSYGQGCYGYT
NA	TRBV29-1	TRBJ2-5	SAGAFGETQY
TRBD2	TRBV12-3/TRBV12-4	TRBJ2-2	ASSAGTIKPELF
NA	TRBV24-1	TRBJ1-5	ATSDQMPQH
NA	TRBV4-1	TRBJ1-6	ASSQWTDNSPLH
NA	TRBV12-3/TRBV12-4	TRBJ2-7	ASSRGVPYEQY
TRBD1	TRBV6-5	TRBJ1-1	ASSRTGIGTEAF
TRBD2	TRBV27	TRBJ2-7	ASSRDYRSYEQY
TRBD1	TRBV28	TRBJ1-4	ASSTGQGALGEKLF
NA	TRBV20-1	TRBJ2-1	SAETPGYNEQF